The 13 T cell receptor beta chains given below trace back to one sample, sequenced in a study of Ad26.COV2.S vaccination and SARS-CoV-2 variants (dated by TCRdb to the early 2020s). Preparation of the library involved the immunoSEQ multiplex PCR assay. Entries here come from immuneACCESS through TCRdb and include only in-frame sequences with V and J called. Some clones fail to appear in such tables; in the studies checked, an unresolved V gene covers under half of the shortfall, and the cause of the remainder is unknown. The sample table holds about 350,000 clones, of which approximately 86% were seen once. Jointly, the top ten make up roughly 10% of the sample. Per the publication, the treatment or condition label means: around 19 received Ad26.COV2.S at low or high dose, single or two shots; about five received placebo; per-sample allocation not given. For vaccine and placebo recipients, the sequenced repertoires came from samples collected on day 63 after the first injection.

The sequenced sample was peripheral blood, obtained in a trial of Ad26.COV2.S vaccine versus placebo. These receptor sequences come from a person aged 18 to 65 who received the Ad26.COV2.S COVID-19 vaccine or a placebo.

The V call is TRBV19, the J call TRBJ2-2; tentatively, D is TRBD2 (6 bases). The CDR3 extends over 15 amino acids. Germline V gives CDR1 LNHDA, CDR2 SQIVND (reference sequence). V dropped 6 bases and J dropped 5 bases, with 16 bases sitting between them. This chain's CDR3 is CASSPVLGGTGELFF. The CDR3 DNA reads as TGTGCCAGTAGCCCTGTATTGGGGGGAACCGGGGAGCTGTTTTTT.

The rearrangement links TRBV6-5 to TRBJ2-5; D is unclear. Germline V gene data show CDR1 as MNHEY and CDR2 as SVGAGI. This CDR3 region has 13 residues. Trimming pared 7 bases from V and 0 bases from J, leaving 9 bases between. CDR3 DNA sequence: TGTGCCAGCAAGGGCAAGAACCAAGAGACCCAGTACTTC. As protein: CASKGKNQETQYF.

The genes are TRBV19 and TRBJ1-1; D is perhaps TRBD1 (5 bases). CDR1 LNHDA and CDR2 SQIVND come from the germline V gene (reference sequence). The CDR3 has 16 residues. Trimming cost V 6 bases and J 0 bases, with 17 bases left between them. CDR3 DNA: TGTGCCAGTAGACCCCAGACAGCAACACTGAACACTGAAGCTTTCTTT. Protein product: CASRPQTATLNTEAFF.

This chain joins TRBV19 and TRBJ2-1; the match to TRBD2 covers 12 bases. Per germline, CDR1 LNHDA and CDR2 SQIVND (reference sequence). V was pared by 3 bases and J by 7 bases, with 4 bases of the junction left unmatched. This CDR3 has 15 amino acids. The CDR3 sequence is CASSISLAGGNEQFF. CDR3 bases: TGTGCCAGTAGTATTAGCCTAGCGGGAGGGAATGAGCAGTTCTTC.

The V gene is TRBV18, the J gene TRBJ2-7; the D gene is possibly TRBD1 (6 bases). Looked up from germline, CDR1 is KGHSH and CDR2 is LQKENI. The CDR3 runs to 14 residues. V was shortened by 5 bases and J by 0 bases, with 11 bases between the two germline ends. The CDR3 region is CASSSTGNSYEQYF. Written as DNA, the CDR3 is TGTGCCAGCTCATCCACAGGGAACTCCTACGAGCAGTACTTC.

This clone has just a few counts. The chain carries TRBV7-8 and TRBJ1-5, with D maybe TRBD1 (6 bases). The CDR3 spans 15 residues. Germline V gene data show CDR1 as SGHVS and CDR2 as FQNEAQ. The germline V and J ends were trimmed by 6 bases and 0 bases, with 12 bases remaining between them. CDR3 bases: TGTGCCAGCAGGAAAGACAGGACTAGCAATCAGCCCCAGCATTTT. It yields the protein CASRKDRTSNQPQHF.

The chain recombines TRBV7-9 with TRBJ1-4, with TRBD1 matching over 10 bases. The CDR3 consists of 15 residues. With V trimmed by 5 bases and J by 7 bases, 7 bases remained unmatched. CDR1 and CDR2 (germline): SEHNR, FQNEAQ (reference sequence). The CDR3 spells CASSRTGTGAEKLFF. The CDR3 coding sequence is TGTGCCAGCAGCCGCACCGGGACAGGGGCTGAAAAACTGTTTTTT.

The gene calls are TRBV11-3 and TRBJ1-1, with 10 bases aligning to TRBD1. This CDR3 is 14 amino acids long. CDR1 and CDR2 from the germline V gene are SGHNT and YENEEA. Trimming at V came to 4 bases and at J to 7 bases, leaving 6 bases not matched to a gene. The CDR3 sequence is CASSSGQGIDEAFF. CDR3 nucleotides: TGTGCCAGCAGCTCGGGACAGGGGATCGATGAAGCTTTCTTT.

The J gene is TRBJ2-5, the V gene TRBV5-4; D possibly corresponds to TRBD2 (5 bases). The CDR3 has 17 amino acids. The V end lost 4 bases, the J end lost 3 bases, and 22 bases lay between the germline ends. CDR1 SGHNT and CDR2 YYREEE come from the germline V gene (reference sequence). In nucleotides, the CDR3 is TGTGCCAGCAGCCCAGGCGCGAGAACTAGTCACAAAGAGACCCAGTACTTC. It translates to CASSPGARTSHKETQYF.

The V gene is TRBV10-3, the J gene TRBJ2-1; 9 nucleotides agree with TRBD2. V lost 5 bases to trimming and J lost 2 bases; unmatched junction nucleotides: 4. Germline V lookup: CDR1 ENHRY, CDR2 SYGVKD. The CDR3 sequence is 15 residues long. The CDR3 DNA sequence: TGTGCCATCAGTACCGGCGGGAGGGCCTACAATGAGCAGTTCTTC. It is translated as CAISTGGRAYNEQFF.

The V and J genes are TRBV7-8 and TRBJ1-6, with 7 bases aligning to TRBD1. Germline trimming cut 6 bases from V and 9 bases from J; bases unmatched to any gene: 17. This CDR3 is built from 17 residues. Germline loops: CDR1 SGHVS, CDR2 FQNEAQ. The CDR3 sequence: CASRARQGLEFGSPLHF. The CDR3 DNA reads TGTGCCAGCAGGGCCCGACAGGGACTAGAATTTGGTTCACCCCTCCACTTT. Looking up the rest from reference TRBV7-8 and TRBJ1-6 gives the full variable domain: GAGVSQSPRYKVAKRGQDVALRCDPISGHVSLFWYQQALGQGPEFLTYFQNEAQLDKSGLPSDRFFAERPEGSVSTLKIQRTQQEDSAVYLCASRARQGLEFGSPLHFGNGTRLTVT.

The CDR3: CASSLGQGSTDTQYF. CDR3 bases: TGTGCCAGCAGTTTGGGTCAGGGGAGCACAGATACGCAGTATTTT. This chain connects TRBV28 to TRBJ2-3, with D possibly TRBD1 on 6 matching bases. Per the germline V gene, CDR1 is MDHEN and CDR2 is SYDVKM. Between the trimmed V and J ends, which lost 3 bases and 0 bases, there was a span of 10 bases. The length of the CDR3 is 15 residues.

The chain couples TRBV29-1 to TRBJ2-3, with 7 nucleotides matching TRBD2. Germline assignment: CDR1 SQVTM and CDR2 ANQGSEA. CDR3 length: 15 residues. V was pared by 0 bases and J by 9 bases, with 12 bases of the junction left unmatched. This CDR3 reads CSVEDSGLESLTQYF. The CDR3 nucleotides are TGCAGCGTTGAAGACAGTGGACTAGAATCTCTCACGCAGTATTTT.